These 12 T cell receptor beta chains were sequenced from one sample in a study of T cell responses to AZD1222 COVID-19 vaccine. The repertoire was sequenced with immunoSEQ multiplex PCR; TCRdb's copy has only in-frame clones and lacks some. The sample consists of under 110,000 clones, 85% to 90% of them appearing once. The starting material was peripheral blood, obtained on day 0 of AZD1222 vaccination. The receptors originated from an adult in good health.

This chain joins TRBV28 and TRBJ1-5, with D hard to call. The CDR3 is made up of 14 amino acids. V was cut by 4 bases and J by 5 bases, with 12 bases left in between. Germline loops: CDR1 MDHEN, CDR2 SYDVKM. DNA of the CDR3: TGTGCCAGCAGTTCACCCTGGACCTATCAGCCCCAGCATTTT. Translated, it gives CASSSPWTYQPQHF.

The rearrangement uses TRBV5-4 and TRBJ2-3; TRBD2 matches 10 bases. The CDR3 is 17 residues long. The germline V gene encodes CDR1 SGHNT and CDR2 YYREEE (reference sequence). Losses at the gene ends were 2 bases for V and 0 bases for J; bases not matched to a gene: 6. CDR3 sequence reads: CASSFKGLAISTDTQYF. The CDR3 DNA follows: TGTGCCAGCAGCTTTAAGGGACTAGCGATTAGCACAGATACGCAGTATTTT.

The gene calls are TRBV6-5 and TRBJ1-4; no definite D call. The CDR3 length is 11 residues. The V gene's germline CDR1 is MNHEY and CDR2 SVGAGI. With 5 bases removed from V and 5 bases from J, the gap between germline ends came to 3 bases. CDR3 DNA: TGTGCCAGCAGTCGGAATGAAAAACTGTTTTTT. Its protein is CASSRNEKLFF.

The chain couples TRBV19 to TRBJ2-3, with 7 bases matching TRBD2. The V gene end was trimmed by 4 bases and the J gene end by 4 bases; junction bases not matched to a gene: 8. Germline V gene lookup returns CDR1 LNHDA and CDR2 SQIVND (reference sequence). There are 15 residues in the CDR3. In DNA form, the CDR3 reads TGTGCCAGTAGTAAACGGTCCGGGAGGCCAGATACGCAGTATTTT. Translated, it gives CASSKRSGRPDTQYF.

The rearrangement links TRBV7-3 to TRBJ2-1, with D tentatively TRBD2 (6 bases). The V end was cut by 1 base, the J end by 7 bases, with 14 bases between. Germline CDR1 and CDR2: SGHTA and FQGTGA. CDR3 length: 15 residues. The CDR3 DNA reads TGTGCCAGCAGCTTAAGCCGGGAGAACGGAAATGAGCAGTTCTTC. It is translated as CASSLSRENGNEQFF.

V is TRBV5-1 and J is TRBJ2-1; 11 bases are shared with TRBD2. The germline V gene has CDR1 SGHRS and CDR2 YFSETQ. The V segment lost 5 bases and the J segment 7 bases; nucleotides outside the gene matches: 8. This CDR3 contains 15 residues. CDR3 in amino acids: CASSLAGGSENEQFF. DNA for the CDR3: TGCGCCAGCAGTTTAGCGGGAGGGTCGGAGAATGAGCAGTTCTTC. Filled out from reference TRBV5-1 and TRBJ2-1, the complete variable domain reads KAGVTQTPRYLIKTRGQQVTLSCSPISGHRSVSWYQQTPGQGLQFLFEYFSETQRNKGNFPGRFSGRQFSNSRSEMNVSTLELGDSALYLCASSLAGGSENEQFFGPGTRLTVL.

The CDR3 coding sequence is TGTGCCAGCAGTTTACGTGCCACCTGGAACTATGGCTACACCTTC. It is translated as CASSLRATWNYGYTF. V and J are TRBV28 and TRBJ1-2; D remains ambiguous. The CDR3 is 15 residues long. Trimming pared 2 bases from V and 2 bases from J, leaving 12 bases between. The V gene's germline CDR1 is MDHEN and CDR2 SYDVKM.

The chain links TRBV5-1 to TRBJ1-3; D uncertain. The V and J ends lost 0 bases and 9 bases respectively, with 7 bases between them. The germline V gene has CDR1 SGHRS and CDR2 YFSETQ. The CDR3 sequence is 12 residues long. The CDR3 bases are TGCGCCAGCAGCTTGGATGAGGTCACCATATATTTT. This gives the protein CASSLDEVTIYF.

V usage is TRBV3-1 (or the pseudogene TRBV3-2) and J usage is TRBJ2-7; no clear D gene. This CDR3 has 14 amino acids. Trimming shortened V by 0 bases and J by 0 bases, and 6 bases separated the two germline ends. Germline V CDR1 and CDR2: LGHDT, YNNKEL (reference sequence). The CDR3 DNA reads TGTGCCAGCAGCCAAGACGCCAGCTCCTACGAGCAGTACTTC. It is translated as CASSQDASSYEQYF.

The J gene is TRBJ2-3, the V gene TRBV9; D possibly uses TRBD1 or TRBD2 (5 bases each). Germline CDR1 SGDLS, CDR2 YYNGEE. The CDR3 totals 14 residues. Trimming stripped 3 bases from V and 2 bases from J, with 10 bases between. The CDR3 reads CASSDGAFTDTQYF. CDR3 coding DNA: TGTGCCAGCAGCGACGGGGCTTTCACAGATACGCAGTATTTT. The full variable domain, rest sourced from reference TRBV9 and TRBJ2-3, is DSGVTQTPKHLITATGQRVTLRCSPRSGDLSVYWYQQSLDQGLQFLIQYYNGEERAKGNILERFSAQQFPDLHSELNLSSLELGDSALYFCASSDGAFTDTQYFGPGTRLTVL.

As DNA, the CDR3 is TGTGCCACCGCGGGAGGGCCCTCCGATGAGCAGTTCTTC. Translating gives CATAGGPSDEQFF. The V call is TRBV12-3 or TRBV12-4, the J call TRBJ2-1; 9 nucleotides agree with TRBD2. This CDR3 is 13 amino acids long. Trimming took 10 bases from V and 8 from J; bases not matched to a gene: 9.

The chain is built from TRBV4-1 and TRBJ2-1; D is undetermined. Looked up from germline, CDR1 is MGHRA and CDR2 is YSYEKL. The CDR3 contains 15 residues. V lost 0 bases and J lost 9, with 15 bases in between. CDR3 sequence: CASSQDVYLVGEQFF. The DNA for the CDR3 is TGCGCCAGCAGCCAAGACGTATATTTGGTGGGTGAGCAGTTCTTC.